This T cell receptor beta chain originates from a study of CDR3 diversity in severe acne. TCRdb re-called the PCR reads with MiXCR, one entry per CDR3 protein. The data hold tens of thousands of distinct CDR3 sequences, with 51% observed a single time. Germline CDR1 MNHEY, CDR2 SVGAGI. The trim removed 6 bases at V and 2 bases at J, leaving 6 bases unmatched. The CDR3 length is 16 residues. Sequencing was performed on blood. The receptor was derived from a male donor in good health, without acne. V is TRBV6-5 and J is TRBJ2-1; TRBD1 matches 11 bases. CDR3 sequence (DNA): TGTGCCAGCAGGGGACCGGGACAGGGGGCCTACAATGAGCAGTTCTTC. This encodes CASRGPGQGAYNEQFF.